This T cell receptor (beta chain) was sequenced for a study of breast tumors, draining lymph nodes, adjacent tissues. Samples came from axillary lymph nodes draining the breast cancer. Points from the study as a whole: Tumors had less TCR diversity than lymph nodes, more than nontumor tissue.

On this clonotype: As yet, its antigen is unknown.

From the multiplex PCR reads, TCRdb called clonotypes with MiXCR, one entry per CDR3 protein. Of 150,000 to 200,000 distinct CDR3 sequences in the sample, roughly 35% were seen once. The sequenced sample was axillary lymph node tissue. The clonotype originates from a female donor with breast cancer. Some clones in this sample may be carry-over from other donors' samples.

DNA for the CDR3: TGTGCCAGCAGTGGTTCGGGCATCCCCTCCTACGAGCAGTACTTC. It is translated as CASSGSGIPSYEQYF. This chain links TRBV2 with TRBJ2-7, with unresolved D. In germline, CDR1 is SNHLY, CDR2 FYNNEI. Trimming left V 4 bases short and J 0 bases short, with 13 bases between. This CDR3 is built from 15 residues.